The 10 T cell receptor beta chains reported below all come from one sample, sequenced in a study of control samples from healthy donors and cancer patients. The protocol was immunoSEQ multiplex PCR, while the TCRdb copy is restricted to in-frame clones and leaves out a portion. The table has about 150,000 clones, over 85% seen once; the top ten hold more than 2%. Sequencing was carried out using blood. The receptor set was obtained from a man between 45 and 60 years old in good health.

J is TRBJ2-7 and V is TRBV27, with 12 bases fitting TRBD2. Losses at the gene ends were 0 bases for V and 4 bases for J; bases not matched to a gene: 4. Germline CDR1 MNHEY, CDR2 SMNVEV (reference sequence). The CDR3 is 16 residues long. The DNA for the CDR3 is TGTGCCAGCAGTTTATCGATTCTAGCGGGAGGGTACGAGCAGTACTTC. This codes for CASSLSILAGGYEQYF.

The genes are TRBV5-1 and TRBJ2-7; no reliable D call. V was cut by 0 bases and J by 7 bases, with 20 bases left in between. CDR3 size: 16 residues. From germline, CDR1 is SGHRS and CDR2 YFSETQ. CDR3 sequence (DNA): TGCGCCAGCAGCTTGGTGTCATCTTCTCCTACTGGAGAGCAGTACTTC. It translates to CASSLVSSSPTGEQYF.

This chain connects TRBV7-3 to TRBJ2-7, with 9 bases matching TRBD2. After removal of 2 bases from V and 5 bases from J, the junction contained 7 bases not matched to a gene. This CDR3 comprises 15 residues. Germline lookup yields CDR1 SGHTA and CDR2 FQGTGA. CDR3 bases: TGTGCCAGCAGCTTACAACCGGGACTAGCCCACGAGCAGTACTTC. Residues: CASSLQPGLAHEQYF. The full variable domain, in which reference TRBV7-3 and TRBJ2-7 provide the parts outside the CDR3, is GAGVSQTPSNKVTEKGKYVELRCDPISGHTALYWYRQSLGQGPEFLIYFQGTGAADDSGLPNDRFFAVRPEGSVSTLKIQRTERGDSAVYLCASSLQPGLAHEQYFGPGTRLTVT.

The chain links TRBV27 to TRBJ2-6; D assignment may be TRBD1 or TRBD2 (5 bases each). The germline V gene encodes CDR1 MNHEY and CDR2 SMNVEV (reference sequence). The CDR3 loop spans 19 amino acids. The germline V and J ends were trimmed by 4 bases and 0 bases, with 19 bases remaining between them. CDR3 amino acids: CASSSGPGTAYSGANVLTF. CDR3 coding DNA: TGTGCCAGCAGTTCCGGCCCGGGGACGGCTTACTCTGGGGCCAACGTCCTGACTTTC.

The rearrangement uses TRBV5-1 and TRBJ2-5, with TRBD2 matching over 10 bases. CDR1 and CDR2 (germline): SGHRS, YFSETQ. Trimming removed 2 bases from V and 4 bases from J; junction bases left unmatched: 11. The CDR3 spans 17 residues. This chain's CDR3 is CASSFGWASGRGETQYF. The CDR3 coding sequence is TGCGCCAGCAGCTTTGGATGGGCTAGCGGGAGAGGAGAGACCCAGTACTTC.

The chain combines TRBV6-5 with TRBJ1-4, with D uncertain. From germline, CDR1 is MNHEY and CDR2 SVGAGI. The CDR3 runs to 14 residues. Trimming left V 2 bases short and J 8 bases short, with 12 bases between. The CDR3 sequence: CASSYHEEEEKLFF. CDR3 DNA sequence: TGTGCCAGCAGTTACCACGAAGAGGAGGAAAAACTGTTTTTT.

The CDR3 loop is CASSIRGRSEETQYF. In DNA, the CDR3 is TGTGCCAGTAGTATAAGGGGCCGATCAGAAGAGACCCAGTACTTC. J is TRBJ2-5 and V is TRBV19, with D maybe TRBD1 (5 bases). V lost 2 bases to trimming and J lost 3 bases, with 13 bases between them. Germline V gene data show CDR1 as LNHDA and CDR2 as SQIVND (reference sequence). The CDR3 runs 15 residues.

For this clone: The sample has other DNA sequences that encode this CDR3 too. The rearrangement links TRBV30 to TRBJ1-5; D possibly corresponds to TRBD1 (5 bases). Germline lookup yields CDR1 GTSNPN and CDR2 SVGIG (reference sequence). The CDR3 loop spans 13 amino acids. V was pared by 3 bases and J by 2 bases, with 8 bases between. CDR3: CAWSSGGNQPQHF. The CDR3 DNA sequence: TGTGCCTGGAGCTCGGGGGGCAATCAGCCCCAGCATTTT.

Regarding this clone: This sample includes further DNA sequences coding for the same CDR3. J is TRBJ1-6 and V is TRBV21-1; TRBD1 reflects the table's D call only, with no check against the DNA. TRBV21-1 has pseudogene status. The CDR3 contains 16 residues. CDR3 sequence: CASSSGTAVANSPLHF. The CDR3 DNA reads TGTGCCAGCAGCTCCGGGACAGCCGTTGCTAATTCACCCCTCCACTTT.

V and J are TRBV14 and TRBJ2-1, with 9 bases identical to TRBD2. The V gene's germline CDR1 is SGHDN and CDR2 FVKESK. V was clipped by 4 bases and J by 7 bases; unmatched bases: 8. CDR3 length: 15 residues. The CDR3 sequence is CASSPWTSDVNEQFF. For the CDR3, the DNA is TGTGCCAGCAGCCCGTGGACTAGCGACGTTAATGAGCAGTTCTTC.